A single sample is the source of the 21 T cell receptor beta chains below, sequenced in a study of tumor-infiltrating lymphocytes in primary liver carcinoma. The authors made TCR beta cDNA from 500 ng total RNA with a constant-region primer. Sequencing libraries for TCR beta derived from three nested multiplex PCR rounds that used slightly modified ARM-PCR. The first two PCR rounds used TRBV1-TRBV30 primers with a Cbeta primer, 10 cycles each. TCRdb itself ran the multiplex PCR reads through MiXCR, one entry per CDR3 protein. The sample includes under 130,000 distinct CDR3 sequences, roughly 80% of them seen just once. Each 20-30 mg portion of unsorted bulk tissue served as the source for co-extraction of RNA and DNA. Sample: liver tumor tissue from sampling region 3. Subset reported: tumor region T3, left-lateral pole. Receptors were obtained from a man aged 40-55 years with primary liver carcinoma and hepatitis B virus infection.

A note on this clonotype: At one end, the junction sequence differs from germline, possibly due to a read error. V is TRBV30 and J is TRBJ2-7; TRBD1 might be the D (6 bases). The CDR3 covers 16 residues. Germline CDR1 and CDR2: GTSNPN and SVGIG (reference sequence). CDR3 sequence: CAWSPRGGQSSYDQHF. In DNA form, the CDR3 reads TGTGCCTGGAGTCCACGCGGTGGACAGTCCTCCTACGATCAGCACTTC.

This chain connects TRBV6-2 or TRBV6-3 to TRBJ2-5; D possibly uses TRBD1 or TRBD2 (5 bases each). Germline V CDR1 and CDR2: MNHEY, SVGEGT. With 4 bases removed from V and 1 base from J, the gap between germline ends came to 22 bases. There are 18 residues in the CDR3. The CDR3 loop reads CASSSRPRDLLCQETQYF. DNA of the CDR3: TGTGCCAGCAGTTCCCGCCCTCGGGACCTCCTCTGCCAAGAGACCCAGTACTTC.

V usage is TRBV5-4 and J usage is TRBJ1-1, with a tentative D call TRBD1 (6 bases). Trimming stripped 4 bases from V and 1 base from J, with 17 bases between. This CDR3 spans 16 amino acids. Germline V CDR1 and CDR2: SGHNT, YYREEE (reference sequence). The CDR3 loop is CASSIGGAGWNTEAFF. The CDR3 bases are TGTGCCAGCAGCATAGGGGGGGCTGGATGGAACACTGAAGCTTTCTTT.

This clonotype has a single count. This rearrangement joins TRBV11-2 to TRBJ2-3; 7 positions agree with TRBD1. Looked up from germline, CDR1 is SGHAT and CDR2 is FQNNGV. V shed 1 base, J shed 7 bases, and the junction held 11 bases outside the gene matches. The CDR3 has 16 amino acids. Here the CDR3 DNA reads TGTGCCAGCAGCTTAGTAGTTGGACAGGTGACACATACGCAGTATTTT. Translation gives CASSLVVGQVTHTQYF.

V and J are TRBV5-4 and TRBJ2-1; 8 positions agree with TRBD2. Germline V gene lookup returns CDR1 SGHNT and CDR2 YYREEE (reference sequence). This CDR3 has 15 amino acids. With V trimmed by 4 bases and J by 10 bases, 13 bases remained unmatched. Here the CDR3 reads CASSHGISGNIEQFF. The CDR3, as DNA: TGTGCCAGCAGCCACGGGATTAGCGGGAATATAGAGCAGTTCTTC.

Remarks on this clonotype: The junction differs from germline at one of its ends, possibly a read error. The V gene is TRBV12-3 or TRBV12-4, the J gene TRBJ2-2, with TRBD2 matching 10 bases. The CDR3 extends over 15 amino acids. The CDR3 DNA follows: TGTGCCAGCAGTGGACTAGCGGATACCACCGGGGAACTGTTTTTT. The encoded protein is CASSGLADTTGELFF.

A remark on this clonotype: At one end the junction does not follow the germline gene, possibly because of a read error. This chain links TRBV4-2 with TRBJ2-1; 15 bases align to TRBD2. CDR1 LGHNA and CDR2 YNFKEQ come from the germline V gene. The CDR3 spans 19 residues. CDR3: CANSQDISGGLAGGSPQFF. The CDR3 nucleotides are TGTGCCAACAGCCAAGATATATCGGGTGGACTAGCGGGAGGGAGCCCGCAGTTCTTC.

This chain links TRBV11-2 with TRBJ2-7; 8 bases line up with TRBD2. V lost 2 bases to trimming and J lost 2 bases; unmatched junction nucleotides: 11. The CDR3 has 17 amino acids. CDR1 is SGHAT and CDR2 is FQNNGV in the germline V gene. The CDR3 loop reads CASSLTSSTSAPYEQYF. The CDR3 nucleotides are TGTGCCAGCAGCTTAACAAGTTCGACTAGCGCGCCCTACGAGCAGTACTTC.

V usage is TRBV5-4 and J usage is TRBJ2-1; 13 bases match TRBD2. Germline trimming cut 4 bases from V and 9 bases from J; bases unmatched to any gene: 7. Germline V lookup: CDR1 SGHNT, CDR2 YYREEE (reference sequence). The CDR3 consists of 15 residues. This CDR3 is CASSQGTSGNTEQFF. CDR3 sequence (DNA): TGTGCCAGCAGCCAAGGGACTAGCGGGAATACTGAGCAGTTCTTC.

This chain uses TRBV11-1 with TRBJ2-3, with a possible D match to TRBD2 (6 bases). Germline values: CDR1 SGHAT, CDR2 FQDESV (reference sequence). Deletions cut 9 bases from V and 5 bases from J, with 15 bases between. The CDR3 is 13 residues long. The CDR3 reads CASNLGGRDTQYF. As DNA, the CDR3 is TGTGCCAGTAACTTGGGGGGTCGAGATACGCAGTATTTT.

This clonotype was observed a few times. The conserved phenylalanine or tryptophan is not found at the CDR3 terminus, so this likely reflects a read error. The chain recombines TRBV11-2 with TRBJ2-7, with TRBD1 identical over 9 bases. CDR3 length: 15 amino acids. The germline V gene has CDR1 SGHAT and CDR2 FQNNGV. CDR3 coding DNA: TGTGCAAGCGGCTTACGATGGACAGGGGAAAACGAGCAGTACCTC. This sequence encodes CASGLRWTGENEQYL.

Of note for this clonotype: Relative to the germline gene, one junction end is altered; a read error may explain this. The V gene is TRBV5-4, the J gene TRBJ2-2, with D possibly matching TRBD2 (6 bases). The CDR3 runs 16 residues. The germline V gene encodes CDR1 SGHNT and CDR2 YYREEE (reference sequence). The CDR3 coding sequence is TGTGCCAGCAGCTTGGAAGGTAGCGGAAGGACCGGGAAGCTGTTTTTT. Its protein is CASSLEGSGRTGKLFF.

The chain links TRBV10-3 to TRBJ2-2; TRBD1 is a possible D gene (5 bases). V was clipped by 4 bases and J by 0 bases, with 9 bases between them. The V gene's germline CDR1 is ENHRY and CDR2 SYGVKD. The CDR3 runs 15 residues. CDR3 coding DNA: TGTGCCATCAGTGGGGGCTCCCCGAACACCGGGGAGCTGTTTTTT. The encoded protein is CAISGGSPNTGELFF.

The rearrangement joins TRBV29-1 to TRBJ2-5; tentative D call: TRBD1 (5 bases). V lost 8 bases and J lost 2, with 18 bases in between. Looked up from germline, CDR1 is SQVTM and CDR2 is ANQGSEA. The CDR3 runs to 14 residues. The CDR3: CSFMTASLQETQYF. Here the CDR3 DNA reads TGCAGCTTTATGACAGCATCGTTGCAAGAGACCCAGTACTTC.

This chain connects TRBV9 to TRBJ2-7; 10 bases match TRBD2. CDR1 SGDLS and CDR2 YYNGEE come from the germline V gene. This CDR3 spans 16 amino acids. V dropped 4 bases and J dropped 5; count of bases not matched to a gene: 12. CDR3 loop: CASSMSLAGATHEQYF. The DNA for the CDR3 is TGTGCCAGCAGCATGTCCCTAGCGGGAGCGACCCACGAGCAGTACTTC.

Notes on this clonotype: Likely a read error: the CDR3 ends without its conserved phenylalanine or tryptophan. This chain links TRBV12-3 or TRBV12-4 with TRBJ2-1; perhaps TRBD1 as D (6 bases). Trimming removed 2 bases at V and 10 bases at J, with 15 bases between. The CDR3 runs to 14 residues. CDR3 coding DNA: TGTGCCAGCAGTTTATTACCTCTGGACAGCGAGCAGTTCTCC. Translation gives CASSLLPLDSEQFS.

V and J are TRBV4-3 and TRBJ2-7, with unresolved D. The germline V gene has CDR1 LGHNA and CDR2 YSLEER. The CDR3 is 14 amino acids. The CDR3 reads CAGSQSQVSYEQYF. Here the CDR3 DNA reads TGCGCGGGCAGCCAAAGTCAGGTCTCCTACGAGCAGTACTTC.

Concerning this clonotype itself: The junction does not match germline at one end; this may be a read error. The V call is TRBV11-1, the J call TRBJ2-7, with D unresolved. CDR1 and CDR2 from the germline V gene are SGHAT and FQDESV (reference sequence). This CDR3 is 15 amino acids long. Written as DNA, the CDR3 is TGTGCCTGCAGCTTTTCTGCCGGTACAAAATACGAGCAGTACTTC. Protein sequence: CACSFSAGTKYEQYF.

Notes on this clonotype: One end of the junction varies from germline; a read error may be responsible. This sequence joins TRBV6-6 and TRBJ2-1; D uncertain. Germline values: CDR1 MNHNY, CDR2 SVGAGI (reference sequence). This CDR3 is built from 12 residues. The chain's CDR3 is CASSPLRVEQFF. The CDR3 DNA sequence: TGCGCCAGCAGCCCCCTCAGAGTCGAGCAGTTCTTC.

As concerns this clonotype: The conserved phenylalanine or tryptophan normally closing the CDR3 is absent here, so this likely arose from a read error. The V and J genes are TRBV6-2 or TRBV6-3 and TRBJ1-1; 11 nucleotides match TRBD1. Germline values: CDR1 MNHEY, CDR2 SVGEGT. The CDR3 covers 14 residues. CDR3 loop: CVSSWTGGNTKAFS. The CDR3 DNA follows: TGTGTCAGCAGTTGGACAGGGGGCAACACTAAAGCTTTCTCT.

As regards this clonotype: One end of the junction is discordant with germline, which a read error may explain. The gene calls are TRBV11-3 and TRBJ2-1; D is unclear. The CDR3 sequence is 14 residues long. Germline V gene data show CDR1 as SGHNT and CDR2 as YENEEA. The CDR3 DNA reads as TGTGCTAGCAGCTTAGGCGTCTGGAACAATGAGCAGCTCTTC. Protein product: CASSLGVWNNEQLF.